Below, 5 T cell receptor beta chains from the same sample are listed, as sequenced in a study of blood T cell repertoires in COVID-19. Sequencing was performed with immunoSEQ multiplex PCR; in TCRdb, only in-frame clones are kept and a portion is missing. The data show roughly 52,000 clones, 88% seen once. The sample comprised peripheral blood. All receptors derive from a man between 60 and 75 years old with active COVID-19.

The V gene is TRBV6-2 or TRBV6-3, the J gene TRBJ2-1; D not certain. The ends were cut back, 6 bases at V and 4 bases at J, with 22 bases in the middle. Germline V gene data show CDR1 as MNHEY and CDR2 as SVGEGT. CDR3 size: 17 residues. The chain's CDR3 is CASSPFPQLAGYNEQFF. The CDR3 DNA sequence: TGTGCCAGCAGCCCTTTCCCTCAGTTAGCTGGATACAATGAGCAGTTCTTC.

This chain joins TRBV24-1 and TRBJ2-3; tentatively, D is TRBD2 (5 bases). Germline V CDR1 and CDR2: KGHDR, SFDVKD. The CDR3 has 17 residues. V was shortened by 3 bases and J by 1 base, with 16 bases between the two germline ends. CDR3: CATSDPRTGLGTDTQYF. Written as DNA, the CDR3 is TGTGCCACCAGTGATCCTCGGACTGGATTGGGCACAGATACGCAGTATTTT.

CDR3 protein: CASSFSGRRNEQYF. CDR3 DNA sequence: TGTGCCAGCAGCTTTAGCGGGAGAAGGAACGAGCAGTACTTC. The V and J genes are TRBV3-1 (or the pseudogene TRBV3-2) and TRBJ2-7; 9 nucleotides line up with TRBD2. Germline V CDR1 and CDR2: LGHDT, YNNKEL (reference sequence). Losses at the gene ends were 5 bases for V and 5 bases for J; bases not matched to a gene: 7. CDR3 size: 14 residues.

This chain uses TRBV4-1 with TRBJ1-4; 8 bases map to TRBD1. Germline lookup yields CDR1 MGHRA and CDR2 YSYEKL. Trimming removed 4 bases from V and 0 bases from J; junction bases left unmatched: 7. The CDR3 is 17 residues long. DNA of the CDR3: TGCGCCAGCAGCCCCTCAGGGGGCTTTGCAACTAATGAAAAACTGTTTTTT. Encoded protein: CASSPSGGFATNEKLFF.

The V gene is TRBV6-1, the J gene TRBJ2-7, with 13 bases lining up with TRBD2. The germline V gene encodes CDR1 MNHNS and CDR2 SASEGT. This CDR3 has 16 amino acids. V lost 4 bases to trimming and J lost 4 bases; unmatched junction nucleotides: 7. The CDR3 region has the DNA TGTGCCAGCAGTGCTGAGACTAGCGGGAGGTCTTACGAGCAGTACTTC. Protein product: CASSAETSGRSYEQYF.